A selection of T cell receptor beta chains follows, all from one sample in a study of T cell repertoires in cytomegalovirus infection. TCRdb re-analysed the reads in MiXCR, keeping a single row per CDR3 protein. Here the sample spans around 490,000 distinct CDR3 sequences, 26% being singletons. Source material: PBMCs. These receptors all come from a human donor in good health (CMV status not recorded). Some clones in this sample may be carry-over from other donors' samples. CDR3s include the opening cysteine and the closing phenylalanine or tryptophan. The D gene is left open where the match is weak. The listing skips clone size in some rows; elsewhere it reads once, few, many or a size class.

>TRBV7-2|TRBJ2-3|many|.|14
CASSLAAPTDTQYF
TGTGCCAGCAGCTTAGCGGCACCAACAGATACGCAGTATTTT
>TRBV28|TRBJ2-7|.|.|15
CASTPGGRVSYEQYF
TGTGCCAGCACCCCCGGGGGAAGGGTTTCCTACGAGCAGTACTTC
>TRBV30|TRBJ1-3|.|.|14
CAWTGQSYGNTIYF
TGTGCCTGGACCGGACAGAGCTACGGAAACACCATATATTTT
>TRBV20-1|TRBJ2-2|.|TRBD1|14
CSARERTGTGELFF
TGCAGTGCTAGAGAAAGGACAGGGACCGGGGAGCTGTTTTTT
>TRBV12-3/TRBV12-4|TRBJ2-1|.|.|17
CASSLLATGSSYNEQFF
TGTGCCAGCAGTCTGCTAGCTACGGGGAGCTCCTACAATGAGCAGTTCTTC
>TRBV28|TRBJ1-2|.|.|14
CASSFDSVVVGYTF
TGTGCCAGCAGTTTCGACAGTGTGGTCGTAGGCTACACCTTC
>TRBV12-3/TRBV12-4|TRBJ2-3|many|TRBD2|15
CASRDSGDGADTQYF
TGTGCCAGCAGAGATAGCGGGGACGGCGCAGATACGCAGTATTTT
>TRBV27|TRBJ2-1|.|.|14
CASSLSSSEDEQFF
TGTGCCAGCAGTTTATCGTCCTCCGAGGATGAGCAGTTCTTC
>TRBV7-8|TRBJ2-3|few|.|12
CASSYDSQTQYF
TGTGCCAGCAGCTACGACTCTCAGACGCAGTATTTT
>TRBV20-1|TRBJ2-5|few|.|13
CSANPLARETQYF
TGCAGTGCGAATCCTCTAGCAAGGGAGACCCAGTACTTC
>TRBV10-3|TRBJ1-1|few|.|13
CAISESVNTEAFF
TGTGCCATCAGTGAGTCGGTGAACACTGAAGCTTTCTTT
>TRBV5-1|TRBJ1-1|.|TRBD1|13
CASISPGTGVAFF
TGCGCCAGCATCAGTCCCGGGACAGGGGTGGCTTTCTTT
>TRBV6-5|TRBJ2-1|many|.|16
CASSWEAVSSYNEQFF
TGTGCCAGCAGTTGGGAAGCGGTTTCTTCCTACAATGAGCAGTTCTTC
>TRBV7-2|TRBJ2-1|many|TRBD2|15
CASTGTSGRGYEQFF
TGTGCCAGCACCGGGACTAGCGGGAGAGGCTATGAGCAGTTCTTC
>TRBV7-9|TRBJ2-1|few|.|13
CASSSRNGNEQFF
TGTGCCAGCAGCTCCAGAAACGGCAATGAGCAGTTCTTC
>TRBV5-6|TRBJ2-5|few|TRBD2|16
CASSFPLAGAEETQYF
TGTGCCAGCAGCTTCCCCCTAGCGGGAGCGGAAGAGACCCAGTACTTC
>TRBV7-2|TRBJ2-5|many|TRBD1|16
CASSSRPTGAQETQYF
TGTGCCAGCAGCTCTCGCCCGACAGGGGCTCAAGAGACCCAGTACTTC
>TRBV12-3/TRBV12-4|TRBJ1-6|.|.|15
CASRRDARTVSPLHF
TGTGCCAGCAGAAGGGACGCCCGGACGGTTTCACCCCTCCACTTT
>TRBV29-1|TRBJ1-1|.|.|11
CSVTSGGNAFF
TGCAGCGTTACGTCCGGGGGAAACGCTTTCTTT
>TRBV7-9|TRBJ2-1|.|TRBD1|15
CASSLGQNPTMEQFF
TGTGCCAGCAGCTTGGGACAGAACCCTACAATGGAGCAGTTCTTC
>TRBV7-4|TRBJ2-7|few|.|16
CASSLEHSPSIYEQYF
TGTGCCAGCAGCTTAGAACACTCCCCCTCAATCTACGAGCAGTACTTC
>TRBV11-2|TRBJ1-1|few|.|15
CASSLAGRMNTEAFF
TGTGCCAGCAGCTTAGCGGGCAGAATGAACACTGAAGCTTTCTTT
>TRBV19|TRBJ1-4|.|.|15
CASSGRGTRDEKLFF
TGTGCCAGTAGTGGACGTGGGACAAGGGATGAAAAACTGTTTTTT
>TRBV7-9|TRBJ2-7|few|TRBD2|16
CASSPLAGGPPDEQYF
TGTGCCAGCAGCCCCCTAGCGGGAGGGCCACCCGACGAGCAGTACTTC
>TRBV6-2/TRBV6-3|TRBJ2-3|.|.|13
CASSPGKTDTQYF
TGTGCCAGCAGTCCCGGAAAGACAGATACGCAGTATTTT
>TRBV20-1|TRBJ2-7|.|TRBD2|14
CSAVAGGPRYEQYF
TGCAGTGCTGTAGCGGGAGGCCCTCGTTACGAGCAGTACTTC
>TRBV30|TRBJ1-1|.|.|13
CAWSAQGGAEAFF
TGTGCCTGGAGTGCCCAGGGAGGGGCTGAAGCTTTCTTT
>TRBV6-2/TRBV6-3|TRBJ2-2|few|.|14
CASSYVGLGGELFF
TGTGCCAGCAGTTATGTCGGGTTAGGCGGGGAGCTGTTTTTT
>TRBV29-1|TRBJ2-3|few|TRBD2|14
CSHTSGASTDTQYF
TGCAGCCACACTAGCGGGGCGAGCACAGATACGCAGTATTTT
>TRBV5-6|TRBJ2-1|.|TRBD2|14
CASRRREGYNEQFF
TGTGCCAGCAGAAGGCGGGAGGGCTACAATGAGCAGTTCTTC
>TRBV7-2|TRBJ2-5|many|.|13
CASSPDSRETQYF
TGTGCCAGCAGCCCCGACTCCCGGGAGACCCAGTACTTC
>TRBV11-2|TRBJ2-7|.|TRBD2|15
CASSLDQSGSRVQYF
TGTGCCAGCAGCTTAGATCAAAGCGGGAGTCGAGTGCAGTACTTC
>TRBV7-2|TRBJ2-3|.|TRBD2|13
CASSRDYIDTQYF
TGTGCCAGCAGCCGGGACTATATCGATACGCAGTATTTT
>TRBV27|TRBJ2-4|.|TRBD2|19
CASSLVGSSGALAKNIQYF
TGTGCCAGCAGTTTAGTCGGGTCTAGCGGGGCCCTAGCCAAAAACATTCAGTACTTC
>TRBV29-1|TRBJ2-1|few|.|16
CSVELGLQGAPNEQFF
TGCAGCGTTGAATTGGGGTTACAGGGCGCCCCGAATGAGCAGTTCTTC
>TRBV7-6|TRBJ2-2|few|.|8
CGSAELFF
TGTGGCAGCGCGGAGCTGTTTTTT
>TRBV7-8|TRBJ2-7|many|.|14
CASSQDRGSYEQYF
TGTGCCAGCAGCCAAGATCGGGGGAGTTACGAGCAGTACTTC
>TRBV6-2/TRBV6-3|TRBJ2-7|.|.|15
CASRAEWGGTYEQYF
TGTGCCAGCAGAGCCGAATGGGGCGGTACCTACGAGCAGTACTTC
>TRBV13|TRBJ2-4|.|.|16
CASSLIRGLGKNIQYF
TGTGCCAGCAGCTTAATTCGGGGGCTGGGCAAAAACATTCAGTACTTC
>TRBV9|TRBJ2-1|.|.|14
CASSVDLPHNEQFF
TGTGCCAGCAGCGTAGACCTACCCCACAATGAGCAGTTCTTC
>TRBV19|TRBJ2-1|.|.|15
CASSIGKARDNEQFF
TGTGCCAGTAGTATAGGAAAGGCGAGGGACAATGAGCAGTTCTTC
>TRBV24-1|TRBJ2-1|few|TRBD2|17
CATSDFALWGGINEQFF
TGTGCCACCAGTGATTTCGCCCTATGGGGGGGAATCAATGAGCAGTTCTTC
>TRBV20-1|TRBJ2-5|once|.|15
CSARDPGRLQETQYF
TGCAGTGCTAGAGATCCCGGACGCCTGCAAGAGACCCAGTACTTC
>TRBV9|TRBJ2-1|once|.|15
CASSVEPVTHNEQFF
TGTGCCAGCAGCGTAGAACCAGTAACCCACAATGAGCAGTTCTTC